These 27 T cell receptor beta chains were all obtained from the same sample, sequenced in a study of shared clonotypes between healthy human individuals. The repertoire was sequenced with immunoSEQ multiplex PCR; TCRdb's copy has only in-frame clones and lacks some. Here the sample spans millions of clones, roughly 95% being singletons. Sequencing was carried out using naive CD4+ T cells sorted from blood. The subset denotes: CD45RA+ positively selected. Receptors originate from a man aged 18-30 years in good health.

The chain recombines TRBV4-1 with TRBJ2-1; tentative D call: TRBD1 (5 bases). Germline V gene sequence: CDR1 MGHRA, CDR2 YSYEKL. With 4 bases removed from V and 2 bases from J, the gap between germline ends came to 12 bases. CDR3 length: 15 residues. CDR3 sequence reads: CASSRQQAPYNEQFF. CDR3 nucleotide sequence: TGCGCCAGCAGCCGCCAACAGGCGCCCTACAATGAGCAGTTCTTC.

The chain is built from TRBV19 and TRBJ2-2; D not resolved. CDR3 length: 16 residues. Looked up from germline, CDR1 is LNHDA and CDR2 is SQIVND (reference sequence). The V end was cut by 6 bases, the J end by 1 base, with 15 bases between. CDR3 sequence (DNA): TGTGCCAGTAGCCTCAGGAAGTCGGAGAACACCGGGGAGCTGTTTTTT. Translated, it gives CASSLRKSENTGELFF.

This chain joins TRBV7-2 and TRBJ1-1; D unresolved. The V end lost 3 bases, the J end lost 5 bases, and 13 bases lay between the germline ends. Germline values: CDR1 SGHTA, CDR2 FQGNSA. The CDR3 totals 14 residues. The CDR3 protein is CASSFSEAGTEAFF. DNA for the CDR3: TGTGCCAGCAGCTTTTCCGAGGCGGGAACTGAAGCTTTCTTT.

This chain uses TRBV6-1 with TRBJ2-6; 8 bases line up with TRBD1. Per germline, CDR1 MNHNS and CDR2 SASEGT. This CDR3 spans 19 amino acids. V trimming: 3 bases; J trimming: 3 bases; junction bases outside the gene matches: 13. Written as DNA, the CDR3 is TGTGCCAGCAGTGAGGCACCGGGACAGGTCTCACGTGGGGCCAACGTCCTGACTTTC. This gives the protein CASSEAPGQVSRGANVLTF.

The J gene is TRBJ1-2, the V gene TRBV28; no firm D call. V was pared by 6 bases and J by 0 bases, with 11 bases between. Germline CDR1 reads MDHEN; CDR2 reads SYDVKM. The CDR3 has 14 amino acids. CDR3 loop: CASSQRRTNYGYTF. The CDR3 DNA is TGTGCCAGCAGCCAAAGACGGACTAACTATGGCTACACCTTC.

On this clone: This CDR3 is also generated by other DNA sequences in the sample. V and J are TRBV5-1 and TRBJ1-5; 7 bases agree with TRBD1. The CDR3 is 14 amino acids. V lost 4 bases, J lost 1 base, and 2 bases stayed unmatched. Per germline, CDR1 SGHRS and CDR2 YFSETQ. CDR3 nucleotides: TGCGCCAGCAGCCTGACAGGGAGCAATCAGCCCCAGCATTTT. This translates into CASSLTGSNQPQHF.

The chain employs TRBV11-2 and TRBJ2-5; D is unresolved. The length of the CDR3 is 15 residues. Germline CDR1 SGHAT, CDR2 FQNNGV. V lost 4 bases and J lost 1, with 13 bases in between. For the CDR3, the DNA is TGTGCCAGCAGCTCAAAACCAGTCTTCCAAGAGACCCAGTACTTC. Translation: CASSSKPVFQETQYF.

The CDR3, as DNA: TGTGCCAGCAGAAACAGGGGGAATGGCTACACCTTC. Translating gives CASRNRGNGYTF. J is TRBJ1-2 and V is TRBV6-5; TRBD1 matches at 8 bases. This CDR3 spans 12 amino acids. Per germline, CDR1 MNHEY and CDR2 SVGAGI. V shed 6 bases and J 6 bases; nucleotides not matched to a gene: 3.

CDR3 coding DNA: TGTGCCAGCAGATGGGACAGGGGGCTTAATGAGCAGTTCTTC. This gives the protein CASRWDRGLNEQFF. The chain couples TRBV2 to TRBJ2-1; 12 bases line up with TRBD1. Trimming removed 6 bases from V and 7 bases from J; junction bases left unmatched: 4. Germline CDR1 is SNHLY and CDR2 is FYNNEI. CDR3 length: 14 residues.

This rearrangement joins TRBV6-4 to TRBJ2-3; D may be TRBD1 (5 bases). V lost 4 bases to trimming and J lost 0 bases, with 11 bases between them. CDR1 is MRHNA, CDR2 SNTAGT, per germline. CDR3 length: 15 residues. The CDR3 coding sequence is TGTGCCAGCAGTGCGATAGGGGCGAGCACAGATACGCAGTATTTT. Its protein is CASSAIGASTDTQYF.

The V and J genes are TRBV7-3 and TRBJ2-2, with 8 bases lining up with TRBD1. In germline, CDR1 is SGHTA, CDR2 FQGTGA. The CDR3 contains 16 residues. The junction had 5 bases not matched to a gene; V was cut back by 1 base and J by 4 bases. The CDR3 DNA sequence: TGTGCCAGCAGCTTAATTGCCAGGGGGCCCACCGGGGAGCTGTTTTTT. This sequence encodes CASSLIARGPTGELFF.

This clone has only one observation. This chain uses TRBV27 with TRBJ2-4, with D possibly being TRBD1 (6 bases). Germline CDR1 reads MNHEY; CDR2 reads SMNVEV (reference sequence). V gave up 3 bases and J gave up 6 bases, with 9 bases separating them. The CDR3 is 13 residues long. CDR3 bases: TGTGCCAGCAGTTTCAGGGGCTTAAACATTCAGTACTTC. Its translation: CASSFRGLNIQYF.

V and J are TRBV5-6 and TRBJ2-5; D is perhaps TRBD2 (6 bases). CDR1 and CDR2 from the germline V gene are SGHDT and YYEEEE. Trimming shortened V by 4 bases and J by 4 bases, and 20 bases separated the two germline ends. The CDR3 spans 16 residues. CDR3 sequence reads: CASSITGGAKGETQYF. CDR3 coding DNA: TGTGCCAGCAGCATAACAGGAGGGGCGAAAGGAGAGACCCAGTACTTC. Complete variable domain (other parts from reference TRBV5-6 and TRBJ2-5): DAGVTQSPTHLIKTRGQQVTLRCSPKSGHDTVSWYQQALGQGPQFIFQYYEEEERQRGNFPDRFSGHQFPNYSSELNVNALLLGDSALYLCASSITGGAKGETQYFGPGTRLLVL.

The J gene is TRBJ2-7, the V gene TRBV27; 13 bases line up with TRBD2. J lost 1 base, V lost 5 bases, and 8 bases had no gene match. Germline V gives CDR1 MNHEY, CDR2 SMNVEV (reference sequence). This CDR3 spans 17 amino acids. CDR3 bases: TGTGCCAGCAGTACCGGACTAGCGGGGGCTAGATCCTACGAGCAGTACTTC. It yields the protein CASSTGLAGARSYEQYF.

The chain uses TRBV10-3 and TRBJ2-3, with 8 bases matching TRBD2. CDR3 length: 10 amino acids. Per germline, CDR1 ENHRY and CDR2 SYGVKD. V shed 11 bases, J shed 10 bases, and the junction held 5 bases outside the gene matches. This CDR3 is CASGLAAQYF. CDR3 nucleotides: TGTGCCTCAGGACTAGCTGCGCAGTATTTT.

This clone was found a few times. Other nucleotide sequences in the sample specify the same CDR3. CDR3 bases: TGTGCCAGCAGCTTAGAAGGGGTCACTGAAGCTTTCTTT. Translation: CASSLEGVTEAFF. V and J are TRBV7-2 and TRBJ1-1; D might be TRBD1 (5 bases). This CDR3 is built from 13 residues. Germline V gives CDR1 SGHTA, CDR2 FQGNSA. V gave up 1 base and J gave up 4 bases, with 7 bases separating them.

V and J are TRBV19 and TRBJ1-6; 10 nucleotides match TRBD1. CDR3 length equals 16 residues. Germline V gene data show CDR1 as LNHDA and CDR2 as SQIVND (reference sequence). Trimming cost V 5 bases and J 10 bases; bases outside gene matches: 11. The CDR3 nucleotides are TGTGCCAGTAGTGCCGGGACAGGGGTTTTGAGCTCACCCCTCCACTTT. Translating gives CASSAGTGVLSSPLHF.

This sequence joins TRBV10-3 and TRBJ2-5; 10 bases map to TRBD2. Germline loops: CDR1 ENHRY, CDR2 SYGVKD. With 0 bases clipped from V and 4 bases from J, the junction kept 2 bases outside the gene matches. The CDR3 runs to 15 residues. The CDR3 is CAISESLAGVETQYF. CDR3 bases: TGTGCCATCAGTGAGTCCCTAGCGGGAGTAGAGACCCAGTACTTC.

V and J are TRBV6-5 and TRBJ2-7, with a tentative D call TRBD2 (5 bases). V dropped 2 bases and J dropped 4 bases, with 12 bases sitting between them. CDR1 and CDR2 (germline): MNHEY, SVGAGI. The CDR3 totals 14 residues. As DNA, the CDR3 is TGTGCCAGCAGTTACACCCGGACTGTTTACGAGCAGTACTTC. This encodes CASSYTRTVYEQYF.

The rearrangement joins TRBV2 to TRBJ1-2; 9 nucleotides align to TRBD1. Germline-derived CDR1 and CDR2 are SNHLY and FYNNEI. The CDR3 is 12 residues long. V lost 6 bases, J lost 8 bases, and 4 bases stayed unmatched. The CDR3 sequence: CASSRDRDGYTF. The CDR3 nucleotides read TGTGCCAGCAGCAGGGACAGGGACGGCTACACCTTC.

The V gene is TRBV2, the J gene TRBJ1-3, with D perhaps matching TRBD1 (6 bases). CDR1 and CDR2 from the germline V gene are SNHLY and FYNNEI. The CDR3 has 15 amino acids. Trimming shortened V by 3 bases and J by 4 bases, and 13 bases separated the two germline ends. This CDR3 reads CASSDGIGGGNTIYF. The CDR3, as DNA: TGTGCCAGCAGTGACGGTATAGGGGGAGGAAACACCATATATTTT.

The gene calls are TRBV4-1 and TRBJ1-3; D unclear. The germline gives CDR1 MGHRA, CDR2 YSYEKL. The CDR3 is made up of 15 amino acids. The V and J ends lost 4 bases and 0 bases respectively, with 10 bases between them. The CDR3 DNA reads as TGCGCCAGCAGCCCGCAGCCGTTCTCTGGAAACACCATATATTTT. Translating gives CASSPQPFSGNTIYF.

This sequence joins TRBV15 and TRBJ2-7; no definite D call. The CDR3 extends over 14 amino acids. Germline V CDR1 and CDR2: LNHNV, YYDKDF (reference sequence). V dropped 0 bases and J dropped 1 base, with 7 bases sitting between them. The CDR3 region has the DNA TGTGCCACCAGCAGAGATTCGGCGTCCTACGAGCAGTACTTC. Translated, it gives CATSRDSASYEQYF.

The chain employs TRBV9 and TRBJ2-3, with a tentative D call TRBD2 (5 bases). Per the germline V gene, CDR1 is SGDLS and CDR2 is YYNGEE. The CDR3 is 15 amino acids. The V end lost 4 bases, the J end lost 3 bases, and 15 bases lay between the germline ends. DNA for the CDR3: TGTGCCAGCAGCCTAACTAGTAGATCGACAGATACGCAGTATTTT. Translating it yields CASSLTSRSTDTQYF. The full variable domain, with the rest looked up from reference TRBV9 and TRBJ2-3, is DSGVTQTPKHLITATGQRVTLRCSPRSGDLSVYWYQQSLDQGLQFLIQYYNGEERAKGNILERFSAQQFPDLHSELNLSSLELGDSALYFCASSLTSRSTDTQYFGPGTRLTVL.

CDR3 nucleotides: TGTGCCAGCAGTGAGCGGGTTCTGGGGACACAGCCCCAGCATTTT. This encodes CASSERVLGTQPQHF. The genes are TRBV2 and TRBJ1-5, with D perhaps TRBD1 (6 bases). This CDR3 is built from 15 residues. Trimming removed 3 bases at V and 7 bases at J, with 16 bases between. Germline V CDR1 and CDR2: SNHLY, FYNNEI.

The chain joins TRBV10-3 to TRBJ2-1; TRBD2 matches 12 bases. The CDR3 extends over 16 amino acids. CDR1 is ENHRY and CDR2 is SYGVKD in the germline V gene. Trimming cost V 3 bases and J 7 bases; bases outside gene matches: 7. The CDR3 DNA reads as TGTGCCATCAGTGAAGGTAAAACTAGCGGGAGGAATGAGCAGTTCTTC. Translating it yields CAISEGKTSGRNEQFF.

This sequence joins TRBV2 and TRBJ1-5, with D possibly being TRBD1 (5 bases). The V gene's germline CDR1 is SNHLY and CDR2 FYNNEI. V lost 5 bases to trimming and J lost 2 bases, with 13 bases between them. The CDR3 totals 15 residues. In DNA, the CDR3 is TGTGCCAGCAGTTCCGCCTCCAGGGGCAATCAGCCCCAGCATTTT. As protein: CASSSASRGNQPQHF.